A selection of T cell receptor beta chains follows, all from one sample in a study of blood T cell repertoires in COVID-19. Produced via immunoSEQ multiplex PCR; TCRdb's table is partial and in-frame only. The sample yields more than 300,000 clones, around nine tenths seen once. The specimen sequenced was peripheral blood. The receptors were gathered from a young woman who had recovered from COVID-19. Each CDR3 is given with its conserved first and last residue. The D gene is left open where the match is weak. Clone size is not always given. Where it is, it says once, few, many or a class for expanded clones.

cdr3_aa cdr3_nt v_call clone_size d_call j_call
CASKGAQETQYF TGTGCCAGTAAGGGGGCCCAAGAGACCCAGTACTTC TRBV19 NA TRBD1 TRBJ2-5
CASSQDRGIGSQPQHF TGTGCCAGCAGCCAAGACCGGGGGATCGGGAGTCAGCCCCAGCATTTT TRBV3-1/TRBV3-2 NA NA TRBJ1-5
CASSYVQEGGYTF TGTGCCAGCAGTTACGTGCAGGAGGGTGGCTACACCTTC TRBV6-5 NA NA TRBJ1-2
CSVQGGSVYTDTQYF TGCAGCGTTCAAGGGGGTAGCGTATACACAGATACGCAGTATTTT TRBV29-1 NA NA TRBJ2-3
CASRLRDLAGNTIYF TGTGCCAGCAGATTACGGGATCTGGCTGGAAACACCATATATTTT TRBV6-5 NA NA TRBJ1-3
CASSLGGRDTEAFF TGTGCCAGCAGCCTCGGGGGGAGGGACACTGAAGCTTTCTTT TRBV5-6 NA NA TRBJ1-1
CSVEDPNRGAGNTIYF TGCAGCGTTGAAGATCCCAACAGGGGAGCTGGAAACACCATATATTTT TRBV29-1 NA TRBD1 TRBJ1-3
CASSLPYTEAFF TGTGCCAGCAGCTTACCGTACACTGAAGCTTTCTTT TRBV11-2 NA NA TRBJ1-1
CASSQDQTNNEKLFF TGCGCCAGCAGCCAAGATCAGACTAATAATGAAAAACTGTTTTTT TRBV4-1 NA NA TRBJ1-4
CASSGQLNTEAFF TGTGCCAGCAGTGGACAGTTGAACACTGAAGCTTTCTTT TRBV12-3/TRBV12-4 NA NA TRBJ1-1
CASGAGGHEQFF TGTGCCAGCGGGGCGGGGGGCCATGAGCAGTTCTTC TRBV9 NA TRBD2 TRBJ2-1
CASSVGAGTGEFNQPQHF TGTGCCAGCAGTGTAGGCGCCGGGACAGGGGAATTTAATCAGCCCCAGCATTTT TRBV6-2/TRBV6-3 NA TRBD1 TRBJ1-5
CASSEPGTGLSGEQFF TGTGCCAGCAGTGAACCCGGGACAGGTCTCAGCGGTGAGCAGTTCTTC TRBV25-1 NA TRBD1 TRBJ2-1
CASSEGQGHLYGYTF TGTGCCAGCAGTGAGGGTCAGGGTCACCTCTATGGCTACACCTTC TRBV2 NA NA TRBJ1-2
CASSPRTGPNTEAFF TGCGCCAGCAGCCCGAGGACAGGACCGAACACTGAAGCTTTCTTT TRBV5-1 once TRBD1 TRBJ1-1
CASSFYRGRGGNEQFF TGTGCCAGCAGCTTCTACAGGGGGCGAGGGGGGAATGAGCAGTTCTTC TRBV11-2 NA TRBD1 TRBJ2-1
CASSLRNTRAGGTEAFF TGTGCCAGCAGCTTAAGGAACACCAGAGCAGGGGGCACTGAAGCTTTCTTT TRBV7-2 NA TRBD1 TRBJ1-1
CASSSSGFYTDTQYF TGTGCCAGCAGCTCGAGCGGGTTCTACACAGATACGCAGTATTTT TRBV7-9 NA NA TRBJ2-3
CASSLGGRGADMQYF TGTGCCAGCAGCTTAGGCGGGAGAGGCGCAGATATGCAGTATTTT TRBV7-9 NA TRBD2 TRBJ2-3
CASSLVVPLSYNEQFF TGTGCCAGCAGCTTAGTAGTGCCCCTCTCCTACAATGAGCAGTTCTTC TRBV7-2 NA NA TRBJ2-1
CASSYGGAGNTIYF TGTGCCAGCAGTTATGGCGGGGCTGGAAACACCATATATTTT TRBV6-5 NA NA TRBJ1-3
CASSIPTGVTNEKLFF TGTGCCAGTAGTATTCCCACAGGGGTCACTAATGAAAAACTGTTTTTT TRBV19 NA TRBD1 TRBJ1-4
CASSSGLPGLTDTQYF TGTGCCAGCAGCTCGGGACTACCAGGGTTAACAGATACGCAGTATTTT TRBV5-4 once TRBD2 TRBJ2-3
CASSQEETQYF TGTGCCAGCTCACAGGAGGAGACCCAGTACTTC TRBV18 NA NA TRBJ2-5
CASSLVGNGYTF TGTGCCAGCAGCTTAGTCGGGAATGGCTACACCTTC TRBV11-2 once NA TRBJ1-2
CASSPFGQGIGTDTQYF TGTGCCAGCTCACCTTTCGGACAGGGTATAGGCACAGATACGCAGTATTTT TRBV18 NA TRBD1 TRBJ2-3
CASSLEGVGANVLTF TGTGCCAGCAGCTTGGAAGGGGTCGGGGCCAACGTCCTGACTTTC TRBV5-8 NA NA TRBJ2-6
CASSTPWGGGLDTQYF TGTGCCAGCAGTACCCCATGGGGGGGAGGGCTCGATACGCAGTATTTT TRBV6-2/TRBV6-3 NA TRBD2 TRBJ2-3
CASSFRGSGTGELFF TGTGCCAGCAGCTTCCGCGGGAGTGGCACCGGGGAGCTGTTTTTT TRBV11-2 NA TRBD2 TRBJ2-2
CASSFTLAGATGELFF TGCGCCAGCAGCTTTACACTAGCGGGAGCCACCGGGGAGCTGTTTTTT TRBV5-1 NA TRBD2 TRBJ2-2
CASSILRDSRQPQHF TGTGCCAGTAGTATACTCCGGGACAGTAGGCAGCCCCAGCATTTT TRBV19 once TRBD1 TRBJ1-5
CASSYRDGNNEKLFF TGTGCCAGCAGCTACAGGGACGGCAATAATGAAAAACTGTTTTTT TRBV11-3 once NA TRBJ1-4
CSASYRGGQPQHF TGCAGTGCTAGTTACAGGGGCGGGCAGCCCCAGCATTTT TRBV20-1 NA TRBD1 TRBJ1-5
CASSYSRWTEGATGQPQHF TGTGCCAGCAGTTACTCGCGATGGACAGAGGGGGCTACCGGCCAGCCCCAGCATTTT TRBV6-2/TRBV6-3 NA TRBD1 TRBJ1-5
CASSEREYLYNEQFF TGTGCCAGCAGCGAGCGGGAGTATCTTTACAATGAGCAGTTCTTC TRBV11-3 NA TRBD2 TRBJ2-1
CASNNQQGGPTEAFF TGTGCCAGTAACAACCAACAGGGTGGCCCAACTGAAGCTTTCTTT TRBV19 NA NA TRBJ1-1
CATSGQGVDGYTF TGTGCCACCAGTGGCCAGGGGGTTGATGGCTACACCTTC TRBV24-1 NA TRBD1 TRBJ1-2
CASSVGGSTEAFF TGTGCCAGCAGCGTCGGGGGTAGCACTGAAGCTTTCTTT TRBV9 NA NA TRBJ1-1
CASSYTRATDTEAFF TGTGCCAGCAGTTATACGAGGGCAACGGACACTGAAGCTTTCTTT TRBV6-5 NA NA TRBJ1-1
CASSSGAAYVGETQYF TGTGCCAGCAGCTCAGGGGCAGCGTATGTGGGAGAGACCCAGTACTTC TRBV11-2 NA NA TRBJ2-5
CASSSQGGVGKLFF TGTGCCAGCAGTTCCCAGGGGGGAGTAGGAAAACTGTTTTTT TRBV2 NA TRBD1 TRBJ1-4
CAWSVDRAGDGYTF TGTGCCTGGAGTGTTGACAGGGCTGGGGATGGCTACACCTTC TRBV30 NA TRBD1 TRBJ1-2
CASSPRGTISSGANVLTF TGTGCCAGCTCACCTAGAGGCACGATAAGCTCTGGGGCCAACGTCCTGACTTTC TRBV18 NA NA TRBJ2-6
CASSDPGQGAGNTIYF TGTGCCAGTAGTGACCCGGGACAGGGTGCTGGAAACACCATATATTTT TRBV19 NA TRBD1 TRBJ1-3
CASSPSGQQETQYF TGCGCCAGCAGCCCGTCGGGACAGCAAGAGACCCAGTACTTC TRBV5-1 NA TRBD1 TRBJ2-5
CASSYTPGTGDTEAFF TGTGCCAGCAGTTATACCCCCGGGACAGGGGACACTGAAGCTTTCTTT TRBV6-5 NA TRBD1 TRBJ1-1
CASSQRGGAGRAGYTF TGTGCCAGCAGCCAGCGCGGTGGGGCAGGGCGAGCTGGCTACACCTTC TRBV3-1/TRBV3-2 NA NA TRBJ1-2
CASSLDRVIERSTQYF TGTGCCAGCAGCTTGGACAGGGTGATCGAGCGTAGTACCCAGTACTTC TRBV7-2 once TRBD1 TRBJ2-5
CASSIQGGNTEAFF TGTGCCAGTAGTATACAGGGTGGCAACACTGAAGCTTTCTTT TRBV19 NA NA TRBJ1-1